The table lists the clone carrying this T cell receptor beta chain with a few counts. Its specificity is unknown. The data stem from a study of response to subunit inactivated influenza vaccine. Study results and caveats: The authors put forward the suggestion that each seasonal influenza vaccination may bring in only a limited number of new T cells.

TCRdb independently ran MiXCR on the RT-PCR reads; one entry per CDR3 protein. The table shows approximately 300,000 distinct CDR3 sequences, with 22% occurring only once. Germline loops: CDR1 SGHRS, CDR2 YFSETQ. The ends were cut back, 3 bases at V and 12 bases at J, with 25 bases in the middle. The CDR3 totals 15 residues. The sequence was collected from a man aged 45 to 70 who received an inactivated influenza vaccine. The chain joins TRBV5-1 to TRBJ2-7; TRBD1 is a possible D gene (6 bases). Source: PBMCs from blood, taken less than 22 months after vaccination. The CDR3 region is CASSSEPGHRSWGYF. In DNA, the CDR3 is TGCGCCAGCAGCTCGGAACCGGGACACCGGTCTTGGGGGTACTTC.